A single sample gave rise to the 28 T cell receptor beta chains below, sequenced in a study of blood T cell repertoires in COVID-19 (dated by TCRdb to between 2020 and 2021). The method behind the library was the immunoSEQ multiplex PCR assay. Drawn from immuneACCESS, this table holds only the in-frame rearrangements with V and J called that TCRdb kept. Clones are partly lost; checked studies trace under half to an unresolved V gene and leave the rest unexplained. The sample table holds 250,000 to 300,000 clones, of which around 84% were seen once. Together, the top ten hold around 4.2% of the sample. Sequencing was performed on peripheral blood. Source of these receptors: a man between 60 and 75 years old with acute or convalescent COVID-19.

The rearrangement uses TRBV6-5 and TRBJ1-1; 9 nucleotides agree with TRBD1. V lost 6 bases, J lost 5 bases, and 4 bases stayed unmatched. The CDR3 covers 13 residues. Germline CDR1 reads MNHEY; CDR2 reads SVGAGI. The CDR3 DNA follows: TGTGCCAGCAGCGGGACAGGGAGAACTGAAGCTTTCTTT. It codes for CASSGTGRTEAFF.

The chain is built from TRBV6-5 and TRBJ2-1; 10 nucleotides match TRBD1. The germline CDR1 and CDR2 sequences are MNHEY and SVGAGI. The CDR3 consists of 16 residues. V gave up 4 bases and J gave up 6 bases; unmatched junction bases: 9. Written as DNA, the CDR3 is TGTGCCAGCAGTTCACGAGGGGACAGGGGAGTCAATGAGCAGTTCTTC. It translates to CASSSRGDRGVNEQFF.

The genes are TRBV10-3 and TRBJ1-4, with D possibly matching TRBD1 (5 bases). V gave up 0 bases and J gave up 5 bases, with 10 bases separating them. Germline values: CDR1 ENHRY, CDR2 SYGVKD. This CDR3 has 15 residues. The CDR3 region has the DNA TGTGCCATCAGTGAGTCGGGGGGAGGCAATGAAAAACTGTTTTTT. It is translated as CAISESGGGNEKLFF.

This clone has a single count. V and J are TRBV14 and TRBJ2-7, with 7 bases that match TRBD2. The V and J ends lost 4 bases and 5 bases, in that order; junction bases with no gene match: 5. Germline V gives CDR1 SGHDN, CDR2 FVKESK. CDR3 length: 13 amino acids. CDR3 in DNA: TGTGCCAGCAGCCGTGAGCGGGGACACGAGCAGTACTTC. The encoded protein is CASSRERGHEQYF.

This clone has only one observation. The chain recombines TRBV24-1 with TRBJ2-7; 7 bases are a match to TRBD2. V lost 11 bases and J lost 0; bases outside the gene matches: 9. The CDR3 extends over 14 amino acids. Germline CDR1 is KGHDR and CDR2 is SFDVKD. This CDR3 is CAIRSLADSYEQYF. Written as DNA, the CDR3 is TGTGCCATCAGGTCTCTAGCGGACTCCTACGAGCAGTACTTC.

The chain uses TRBV6-4 and TRBJ2-5, with 8 bases lining up with TRBD1. The CDR3 is made up of 15 amino acids. The junction had 4 bases not matched to a gene; V was cut back by 3 bases and J by 1 base. The germline CDR1 and CDR2 sequences are MRHNA and SNTAGT. The CDR3, as DNA: TGTGCCAGCAGTGAACAAGGGACAGGCCAAGAGACCCAGTACTTC. Translated: CASSEQGTGQETQYF.

The genes are TRBV29-1 and TRBJ2-7; D may be TRBD1 (5 bases). The CDR3 is 14 residues long. CDR1 is SQVTM, CDR2 ANQGSEA, per germline. Between the trimmed V and J ends, which lost 0 bases and 4 bases, there was a span of 13 bases. The CDR3 sequence: CSVEDARQGYEQYF. The CDR3 bases are TGCAGCGTTGAAGATGCTCGGCAGGGTTACGAGCAGTACTTC.

This clone was found many times. This sample includes further DNA sequences coding for the same CDR3. This rearrangement joins TRBV9 to TRBJ1-3, with 8 nucleotides matching TRBD1. Trimming took 2 bases from V and 0 from J; bases not matched to a gene: 4. This CDR3 has 16 amino acids. CDR1 and CDR2 (germline): SGDLS, YYNGEE. The CDR3 region is CASSVRQGNSGNTIYF. In nucleotides, the CDR3 is TGTGCCAGCAGCGTGCGACAGGGGAACTCTGGAAACACCATATATTTT.

J is TRBJ1-2 and V is TRBV18, with D uncertain. The CDR3 is 13 amino acids. Germline V gene sequence: CDR1 KGHSH, CDR2 LQKENI. Trimming removed 3 bases at V and 3 bases at J, with 8 bases between. The CDR3 region has the DNA TGTGCCAGCTCACCCTCCGAGGACTATGGCTACACCTTC. It codes for CASSPSEDYGYTF.

The rearrangement uses TRBV19 and TRBJ2-2; 7 bases agree with TRBD1. This CDR3 comprises 17 residues. With 3 bases clipped from V and 2 bases from J, the junction kept 9 bases outside the gene matches. The germline CDR1 and CDR2 sequences are LNHDA and SQIVND (reference sequence). Here the CDR3 reads CASSINPGTANTGELFF. CDR3 nucleotides: TGTGCCAGTAGTATTAATCCCGGGACAGCAAACACCGGGGAGCTGTTTTTT.

This rearrangement joins TRBV30 to TRBJ2-3; 9 bases fit TRBD2. Germline CDR1 GTSNPN, CDR2 SVGIG (reference sequence). This CDR3 has 14 residues. Germline trimming cut 3 bases from V and 6 bases from J; bases unmatched to any gene: 7. Here the CDR3 DNA reads TGTGCCTGGAGCCTTAGCGGGGGCCGCGATACGCAGTATTTT. Amino acids: CAWSLSGGRDTQYF.

The CDR3 sequence is CASTSGGAASGANVLTF. The CDR3, as DNA: TGTGCCAGCACTAGCGGGGGGGCAGCTTCTGGGGCCAACGTCCTGACTTTC. The chain couples TRBV28 to TRBJ2-6, with TRBD2 identical over 12 bases. J lost 1 base, V lost 7 bases, and 5 bases had no gene match. The CDR3 covers 17 residues. Looked up from germline, CDR1 is MDHEN and CDR2 is SYDVKM.

The chain recombines TRBV18 with TRBJ1-1; TRBD1 agrees at 8 bases. The CDR3 sequence is 13 residues long. Germline CDR1 reads KGHSH; CDR2 reads LQKENI. V lost 2 bases to trimming and J lost 4 bases; unmatched junction nucleotides: 0. The CDR3 region has the DNA TGTGCCAGCTCACCAGGACAGGGCACTGAAGCTTTCTTT. It translates to CASSPGQGTEAFF.

This chain connects TRBV11-3 to TRBJ2-1, with TRBD2 matching 10 bases. The CDR3 is 19 amino acids. CDR1 is SGHNT, CDR2 YENEEA, per germline. The trim removed 2 bases at V and 3 bases at J, leaving 13 bases unmatched. The CDR3 nucleotides read TGTGCCAGCAGCTTAAGGGGGAGGGCGAGCGGGAGGGTCTACAATGAGCAGTTCTTC. Protein product: CASSLRGRASGRVYNEQFF.

This chain connects TRBV18 to TRBJ1-1; D is unresolved. This CDR3 spans 15 amino acids. The ends were cut back, 3 bases at V and 4 bases at J, with 15 bases in the middle. Germline loops: CDR1 KGHSH, CDR2 LQKENI. The CDR3 spells CASSPGRGRRTEAFF. CDR3 DNA: TGTGCCAGCTCACCTGGACGAGGGAGACGCACTGAAGCTTTCTTT.

The J gene is TRBJ2-5, the V gene TRBV10-3; D ambiguous. CDR1 and CDR2 from the germline V gene are ENHRY and SYGVKD. V lost 2 bases, J lost 3 bases, and 10 bases lay in between. This CDR3 spans 14 amino acids. CDR3 loop: CAISEGPSKETQYF. CDR3 coding DNA: TGTGCCATCAGTGAGGGGCCCAGCAAAGAGACCCAGTACTTC.

This chain joins TRBV9 and TRBJ1-2, with 8 bases lining up with TRBD1. The CDR3 contains 15 residues. CDR1 is SGDLS and CDR2 is YYNGEE in the germline V gene. The junction had 6 bases not matched to a gene; V was cut back by 2 bases and J by 3 bases. CDR3 amino acids: CASSVSGGAYYGYTF. CDR3 DNA: TGTGCCAGCAGCGTGTCAGGGGGCGCATACTATGGCTACACCTTC.

The V call is TRBV7-2, the J call TRBJ2-3, with TRBD1 identical over 7 bases. In germline, CDR1 is SGHTA, CDR2 FQGNSA. V trimming: 4 bases; J trimming: 10 bases; junction bases outside the gene matches: 8. The CDR3 extends over 13 amino acids. The CDR3 spells CASSSRQGSAQYF. In nucleotides, the CDR3 is TGTGCCAGCAGCTCCCGACAGGGTTCAGCGCAGTATTTT.

The V and J genes are TRBV6-5 and TRBJ1-2, with 9 positions matching TRBD1. Trimming removed 5 bases from V and 3 bases from J; junction bases left unmatched: 4. CDR1 is MNHEY, CDR2 SVGAGI, per germline. This CDR3 spans 14 amino acids. CDR3 protein: CASSKQGAYYGYTF. As DNA, the CDR3 is TGTGCCAGCAGTAAACAGGGGGCCTACTATGGCTACACCTTC.

The rearrangement joins TRBV7-9 to TRBJ2-2; 7 positions agree with TRBD1. The CDR3 is made up of 17 amino acids. V was clipped by 5 bases and J by 5 bases; unmatched bases: 14. Germline V gives CDR1 SEHNR, CDR2 FQNEAQ (reference sequence). In DNA form, the CDR3 reads TGTGCCAGCAGCCGAAGGACAGGCCAAATCAGTACCGGGGAGCTGTTTTTT. This encodes CASSRRTGQISTGELFF.

The chain combines TRBV19 with TRBJ2-4, with a tentative D call TRBD1 (6 bases). V lost 5 bases and J 9 bases, leaving 14 bases between the germline ends. Germline CDR1 and CDR2: LNHDA and SQIVND (reference sequence). The CDR3 covers 13 residues. Written as DNA, the CDR3 is TGTGCCAGTAGTCCTCAGGGGTGGCCCATTCAGTACTTC. Its protein product is CASSPQGWPIQYF.

The chain uses TRBV11-2 and TRBJ1-6; D gene ambiguous. Trimming pared 5 bases from V and 10 bases from J, leaving 18 bases between. This CDR3 has 15 amino acids. Germline CDR1 SGHAT, CDR2 FQNNGV. The CDR3 sequence is CASSPIADARSPLHF. The CDR3 bases are TGTGCCAGCAGCCCCATTGCTGACGCGCGGTCACCCCTCCACTTT.

This clone showed up just once. The chain joins TRBV27 to TRBJ1-2; 7 bases map to TRBD1. J lost 6 bases, V lost 2 bases, and 6 bases had no gene match. Germline V gene data show CDR1 as MNHEY and CDR2 as SMNVEV (reference sequence). The CDR3 covers 14 residues. Here the CDR3 DNA reads TGTGCCAGCAGTTTAACAGGGGCCCCCAATGGCTACACCTTC. This encodes CASSLTGAPNGYTF.

For the CDR3, the DNA is TGTGCCAGCAGGCCACCGGGACAACTGAACACTGAAGCTTTCTTT. This gives the protein CASRPPGQLNTEAFF. The chain employs TRBV6-5 and TRBJ1-1; D may be TRBD1 (6 bases). This CDR3 spans 15 amino acids. Trimming removed 6 bases from V and 0 bases from J, with 14 bases in between. The germline CDR1 and CDR2 sequences are MNHEY and SVGAGI.

This CDR3 is CASSSLTSGAYNEQFF. CDR3 nucleotide sequence: TGTGCCAGCAGTTCCTTGACTAGCGGTGCCTACAATGAGCAGTTCTTC. This chain uses TRBV28 with TRBJ2-1; TRBD2 matches 9 bases. J lost 2 bases, V lost 4 bases, and 6 bases had no gene match. CDR3 length equals 16 residues. CDR1 is MDHEN, CDR2 SYDVKM, per germline.

The chain combines TRBV28 with TRBJ1-2; 7 positions agree with TRBD1. This CDR3 comprises 15 residues. Germline CDR1 and CDR2: MDHEN and SYDVKM. J was trimmed by 3 bases and V by 2 bases; bases with no gene match: 6. This CDR3 is CASSLIGTVDYGYTF. The CDR3 DNA follows: TGTGCCAGCAGTTTAATTGGGACAGTGGACTATGGCTACACCTTC.

The gene calls are TRBV2 and TRBJ1-6, with 8 nucleotides matching TRBD1. This CDR3 region has 15 residues. V gave up 2 bases and J gave up 7 bases; unmatched junction bases: 4. From germline, CDR1 is SNHLY and CDR2 FYNNEI. The CDR3 reads CASSEQGAGNSPLHF. DNA of the CDR3: TGTGCCAGCAGTGAACAGGGGGCTGGGAATTCACCCCTCCACTTT.

This clone is a singleton in its sample. The gene calls are TRBV7-8 and TRBJ2-1; D not certain. Germline assignment: CDR1 SGHVS and CDR2 FQNEAQ. This CDR3 comprises 12 residues. V lost 6 bases and J 10 bases, leaving 13 bases between the germline ends. CDR3 sequence (DNA): TGTGCCAGCAGTCCAGGATCCAGGGAGCAGTTCTTC. Translation: CASSPGSREQFF. The full variable domain, with the rest looked up from reference TRBV7-8 and TRBJ2-1, is GAGVSQSPRYKVAKRGQDVALRCDPISGHVSLFWYQQALGQGPEFLTYFQNEAQLDKSGLPSDRFFAERPEGSVSTLKIQRTQQEDSAVYLCASSPGSREQFFGPGTRLTVL.